The rows below give T cell receptor beta chains drawn from one sample of a study of monozygotic twins with inflammatory bowel disease. TCRdb derives one entry per CDR3 protein from the 5' RACE reads, leaving out DNA. Its table records over 200,000 distinct CDR3 sequences. Input material: blood. These TCRs come from a human donor with ulcerative colitis or Crohn's disease, or a healthy co-twin of an affected twin (not recorded which). CDR3s include the opening cysteine and the closing phenylalanine or tryptophan.

TRBV9	TRBJ2-1	CASSADPSSYNEQFF
TRBV5-1	TRBJ2-5	CASSLTTGEETQYF
TRBV27	TRBJ2-6	CASSPQEANVLTF
TRBV6-5	TRBJ2-5	CASSYSTAGAETQYF
TRBV30	TRBJ2-1	CAWSVSRGRYNEQFF
TRBV20-1	TRBJ2-1	CSALTGGGNEQFF
TRBV29-1	TRBJ2-3	CSVLGGNTQYF
TRBV29-1	TRBJ2-5	CSHGGIRETQYF
TRBV4-2	TRBJ2-2	CASSPTASDPTGELFF
TRBV7-2	TRBJ1-5	CASSLETGRLHF
TRBV20-1	TRBJ1-2	CSARDKGSYGYTF
TRBV7-2	TRBJ2-7	CASGTGTNYEQYF
TRBV7-8	TRBJ1-4	CASSLGRDRVEKLFF
TRBV12-3/TRBV12-4	TRBJ2-5	CASSQTGGRETQYF
TRBV30	TRBJ2-7	CAWRLGLAGMDEQYF
TRBV7-2	TRBJ1-2	CASSPAGKNYGYTF
TRBV6-1	TRBJ2-3	CASSPLVPVATQYF
TRBV5-1	TRBJ2-7	CASSWGQGSTYEQYF
TRBV7-3	TRBJ2-7	CASSSTTLGEQYF
TRBV3-1	TRBJ1-4	CASSLTGREKLFF
TRBV15	TRBJ1-1	CATSRDLKGTEAFF
TRBV4-1	TRBJ1-1	CASSQEGGGTGAEAFF
TRBV5-1	TRBJ2-3	CASSTLSGGQGTDTQYF
TRBV29-1	TRBJ1-3	CSVEGTTSSGNTIYF
TRBV7-2	TRBJ2-1	CASSFEFSEDLQFF
TRBV20-1	TRBJ2-1	CSARREYNEQFF
TRBV19	TRBJ2-1	CASSIVGLRRDNEQFF
TRBV29-1	TRBJ1-1	CSVGMGTEAFF
TRBV6-1	TRBJ2-5	CASRSGLVPNTQYF
TRBV7-2	TRBJ1-3	CASSLLSTGNTIYF
TRBV7-8	TRBJ2-3	CASSSLRTSDTQYF
TRBV20-1	TRBJ2-7	CSASSSSYEQYF
TRBV20-1	TRBJ1-6	CSANDNSYNSPLHF
TRBV7-2	TRBJ2-3	CASSTTSVTDTQYF
TRBV3-1	TRBJ1-2	CASSPTGGRGYGYTF
TRBV7-6	TRBJ1-1	CASSARGQNTEAFF
TRBV3-1	TRBJ2-3	CASSPSGGRDTQYF
TRBV5-1	TRBJ1-2	CASSFRDPPGNGYTF
TRBV2	TRBJ2-1	CASSGTGAGNEQFF
TRBV6-5	TRBJ1-3	CASSYTDRASGNTIYF